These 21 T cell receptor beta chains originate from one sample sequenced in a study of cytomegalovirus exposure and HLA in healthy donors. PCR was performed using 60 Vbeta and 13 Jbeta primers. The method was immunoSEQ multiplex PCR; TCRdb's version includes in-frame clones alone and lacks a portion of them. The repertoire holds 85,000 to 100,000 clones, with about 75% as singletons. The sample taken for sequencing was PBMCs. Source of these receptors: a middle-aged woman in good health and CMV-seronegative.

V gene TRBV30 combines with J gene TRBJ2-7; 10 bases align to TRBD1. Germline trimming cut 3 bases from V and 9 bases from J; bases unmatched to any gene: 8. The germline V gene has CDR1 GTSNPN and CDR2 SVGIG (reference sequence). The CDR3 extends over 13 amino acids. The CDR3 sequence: CAWRGQGGIGQYF. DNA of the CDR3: TGTGCCTGGAGAGGACAGGGGGGGATTGGGCAGTACTTC.

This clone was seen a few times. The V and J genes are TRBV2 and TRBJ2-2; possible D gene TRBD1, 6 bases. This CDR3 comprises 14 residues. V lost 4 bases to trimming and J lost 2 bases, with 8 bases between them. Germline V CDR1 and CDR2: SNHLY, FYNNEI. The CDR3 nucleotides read TGTGCCAGCAGTGCACAGGGAAACACCGGGGAGCTGTTTTTT. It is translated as CASSAQGNTGELFF.

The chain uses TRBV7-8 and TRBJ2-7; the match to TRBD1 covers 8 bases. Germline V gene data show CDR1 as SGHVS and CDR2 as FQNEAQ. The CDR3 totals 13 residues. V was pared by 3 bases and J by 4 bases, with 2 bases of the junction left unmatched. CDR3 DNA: TGTGCCAGCAGCTTCGGACAGGGATACGAGCAGTACTTC. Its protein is CASSFGQGYEQYF.

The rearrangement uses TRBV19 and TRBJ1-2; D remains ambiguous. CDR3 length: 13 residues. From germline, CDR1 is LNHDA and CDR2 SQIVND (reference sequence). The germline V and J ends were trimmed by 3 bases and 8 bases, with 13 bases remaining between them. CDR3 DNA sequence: TGTGCCAGTAGTATCCGGGGTACTGAGGGCTACACCTTC. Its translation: CASSIRGTEGYTF. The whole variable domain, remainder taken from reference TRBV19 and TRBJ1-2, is DGGITQSPKYLFRKEGQNVTLSCEQNLNHDAMYWYRQDPGQGLRLIYYSQIVNDFQKGDIAEGYSVSREKKESFPLTVTSAQKNPTAFYLCASSIRGTEGYTFGSGTRLTVV.

The CDR3 coding sequence is TGTGCCAGCAGCCAATCAAGATGGGCAGGGAAGCGGGTGGGCGGCTACACCTTC. Protein product: CASSQSRWAGKRVGGYTF. The chain combines TRBV4-2 with TRBJ1-2; weak D call: TRBD1 (5 bases). V was shortened by 2 bases and J by 8 bases, with 27 bases between the two germline ends. This CDR3 contains 18 residues. Germline CDR1 is LGHNA and CDR2 is YNFKEQ.

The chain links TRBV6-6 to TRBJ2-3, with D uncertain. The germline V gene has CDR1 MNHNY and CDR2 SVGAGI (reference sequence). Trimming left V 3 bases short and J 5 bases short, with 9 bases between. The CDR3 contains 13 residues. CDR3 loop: CASSYAEVDTQYF. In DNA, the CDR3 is TGTGCCAGCAGTTATGCCGAGGTAGATACGCAGTATTTT.

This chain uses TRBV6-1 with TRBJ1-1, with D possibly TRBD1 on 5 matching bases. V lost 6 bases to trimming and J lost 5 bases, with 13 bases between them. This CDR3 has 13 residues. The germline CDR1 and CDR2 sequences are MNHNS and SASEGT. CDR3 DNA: TGTGCCAGCAGCTCGACAGCTCAGACTGAAGCTTTCTTT. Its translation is CASSSTAQTEAFF.

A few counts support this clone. CDR3 in DNA: TGCGCCAGCAGCTGGACAGCGGCTAATGAAAAACTGTTTTTT. It specifies CASSWTAANEKLFF. The chain recombines TRBV5-1 with TRBJ1-4; TRBD1 might be the D (6 bases). Germline lookup yields CDR1 SGHRS and CDR2 YFSETQ. The V end was cut by 3 bases, the J end by 3 bases, with 9 bases between. This CDR3 has 14 residues. The entire variable domain, with the rest obtained from reference TRBV5-1 and TRBJ1-4, is as follows: KAGVTQTPRYLIKTRGQQVTLSCSPISGHRSVSWYQQTPGQGLQFLFEYFSETQRNKGNFPGRFSGRQFSNSRSEMNVSTLELGDSALYLCASSWTAANEKLFFGSGTQLSVL.

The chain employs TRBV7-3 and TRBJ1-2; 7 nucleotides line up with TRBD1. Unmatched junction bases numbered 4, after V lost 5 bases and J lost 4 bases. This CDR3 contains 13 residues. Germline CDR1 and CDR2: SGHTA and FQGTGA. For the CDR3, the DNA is TGTGCCAGCAGCGCACAGGGGACCTATGGCTACACCTTC. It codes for CASSAQGTYGYTF.

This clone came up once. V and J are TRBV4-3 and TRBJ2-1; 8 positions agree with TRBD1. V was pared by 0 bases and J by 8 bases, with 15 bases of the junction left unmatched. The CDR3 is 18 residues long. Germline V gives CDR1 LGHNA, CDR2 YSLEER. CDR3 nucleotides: TGCGCCAGCAGCCAAGATGGAGTAAACAGGGGGTTTATGGATGAGCAGTTCTTC. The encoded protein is CASSQDGVNRGFMDEQFF.

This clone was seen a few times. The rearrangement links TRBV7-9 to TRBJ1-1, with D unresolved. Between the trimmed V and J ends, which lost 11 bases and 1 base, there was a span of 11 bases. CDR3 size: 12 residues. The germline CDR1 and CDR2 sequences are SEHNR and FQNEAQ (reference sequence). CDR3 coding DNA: TGTGCCGGTGAGGAGGGGAACACTGAAGCTTTCTTT. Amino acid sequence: CAGEEGNTEAFF.

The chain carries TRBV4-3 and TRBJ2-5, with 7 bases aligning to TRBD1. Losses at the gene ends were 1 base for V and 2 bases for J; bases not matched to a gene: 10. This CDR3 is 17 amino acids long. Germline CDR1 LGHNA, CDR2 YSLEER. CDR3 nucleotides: TGCGCCAGCAGCCAAGTGGGGCAGGGGGAGTTTCAAGAGACCCAGTACTTC. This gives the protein CASSQVGQGEFQETQYF.

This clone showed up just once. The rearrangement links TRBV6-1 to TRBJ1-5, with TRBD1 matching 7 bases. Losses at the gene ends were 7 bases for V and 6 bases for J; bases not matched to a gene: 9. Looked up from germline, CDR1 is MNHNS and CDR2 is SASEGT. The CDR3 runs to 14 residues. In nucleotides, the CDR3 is TGTGCCAGCAAAGTAGACAGGGAAATTCAGCCCCAGCATTTT. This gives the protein CASKVDREIQPQHF.

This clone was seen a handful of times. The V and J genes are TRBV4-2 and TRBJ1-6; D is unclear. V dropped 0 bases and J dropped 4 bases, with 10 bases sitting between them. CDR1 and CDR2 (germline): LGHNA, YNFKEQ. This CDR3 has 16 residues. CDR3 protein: CASSQDPREYNSPLHF. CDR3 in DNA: TGTGCCAGCAGCCAAGATCCGAGGGAATATAATTCACCCCTCCACTTT.

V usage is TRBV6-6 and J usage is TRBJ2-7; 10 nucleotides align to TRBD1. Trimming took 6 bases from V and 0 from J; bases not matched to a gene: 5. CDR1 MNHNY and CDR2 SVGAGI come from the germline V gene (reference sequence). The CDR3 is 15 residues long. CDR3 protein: CASRNGQGDSYEQYF. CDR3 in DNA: TGTGCCAGCAGAAACGGACAGGGGGACTCCTACGAGCAGTACTTC.

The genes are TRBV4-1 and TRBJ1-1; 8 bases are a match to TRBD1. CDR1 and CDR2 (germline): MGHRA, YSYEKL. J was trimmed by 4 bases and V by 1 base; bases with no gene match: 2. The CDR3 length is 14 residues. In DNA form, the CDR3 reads TGCGCCAGCAGCCAAGCACAGGGGGGCACTGAAGCTTTCTTT. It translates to CASSQAQGGTEAFF.

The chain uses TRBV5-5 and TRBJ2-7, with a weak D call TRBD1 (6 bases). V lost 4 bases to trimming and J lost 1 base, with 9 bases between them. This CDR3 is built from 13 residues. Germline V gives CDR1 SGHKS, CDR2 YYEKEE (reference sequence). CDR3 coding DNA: TGTGCCAGCAGCCAGACAGGTTCCTACGAGCAGTACTTC. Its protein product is CASSQTGSYEQYF.

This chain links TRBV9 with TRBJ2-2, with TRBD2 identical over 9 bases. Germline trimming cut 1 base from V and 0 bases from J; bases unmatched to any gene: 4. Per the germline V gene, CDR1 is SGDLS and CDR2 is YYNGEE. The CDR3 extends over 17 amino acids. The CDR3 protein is CASSVLAGRTNTGELFF. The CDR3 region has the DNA TGTGCCAGCAGCGTACTAGCGGGGCGAACGAACACCGGGGAGCTGTTTTTT. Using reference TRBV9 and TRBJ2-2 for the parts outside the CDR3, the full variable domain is DSGVTQTPKHLITATGQRVTLRCSPRSGDLSVYWYQQSLDQGLQFLIQYYNGEERAKGNILERFSAQQFPDLHSELNLSSLELGDSALYFCASSVLAGRTNTGELFFGEGSRLTVL.

The CDR3 region is CASSQDRGQETQYF. DNA of the CDR3: TGTGCCAGCAGCCAAGATAGGGGTCAAGAGACCCAGTACTTC. The chain recombines TRBV4-2 with TRBJ2-5, with a possible D match to TRBD1 (5 bases). The CDR3 has 14 amino acids. In germline, CDR1 is LGHNA, CDR2 YNFKEQ. Trimming removed 0 bases at V and 2 bases at J, with 7 bases between.

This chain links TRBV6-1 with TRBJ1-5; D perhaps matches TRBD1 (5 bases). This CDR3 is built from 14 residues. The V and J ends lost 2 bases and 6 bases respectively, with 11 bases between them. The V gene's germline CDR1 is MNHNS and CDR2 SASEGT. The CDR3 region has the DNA TGTGCCAGCAGTGAATCAAGTAGGGGTCAGCCCCAGCATTTT. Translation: CASSESSRGQPQHF.

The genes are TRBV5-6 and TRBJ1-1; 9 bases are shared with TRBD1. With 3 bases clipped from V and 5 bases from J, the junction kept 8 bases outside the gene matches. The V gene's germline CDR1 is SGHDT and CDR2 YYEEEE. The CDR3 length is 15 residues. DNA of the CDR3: TGTGCCAGCAGCTCAAGGGACAGGGTGGGGACTGAAGCTTTCTTT. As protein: CASSSRDRVGTEAFF.